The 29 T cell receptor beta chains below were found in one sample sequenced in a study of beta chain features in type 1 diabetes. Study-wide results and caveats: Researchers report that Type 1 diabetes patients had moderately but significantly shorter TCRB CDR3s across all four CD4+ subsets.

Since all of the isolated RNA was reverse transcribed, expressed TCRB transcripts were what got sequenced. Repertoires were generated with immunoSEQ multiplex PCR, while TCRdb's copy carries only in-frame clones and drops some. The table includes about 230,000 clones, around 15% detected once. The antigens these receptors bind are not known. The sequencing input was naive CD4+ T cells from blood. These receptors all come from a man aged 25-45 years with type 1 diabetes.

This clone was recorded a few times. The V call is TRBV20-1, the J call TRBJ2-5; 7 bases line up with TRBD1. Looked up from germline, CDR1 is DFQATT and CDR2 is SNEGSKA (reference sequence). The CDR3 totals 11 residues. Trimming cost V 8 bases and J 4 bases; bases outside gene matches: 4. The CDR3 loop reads CSRQGSETQYF. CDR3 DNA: TGCAGTAGACAGGGCTCAGAGACCCAGTACTTC.

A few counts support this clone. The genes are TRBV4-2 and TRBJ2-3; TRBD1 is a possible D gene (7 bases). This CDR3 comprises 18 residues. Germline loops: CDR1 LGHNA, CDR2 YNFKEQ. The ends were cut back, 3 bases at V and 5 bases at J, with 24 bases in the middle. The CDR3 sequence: CASSHFSQGGYRRDTQYF. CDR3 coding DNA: TGTGCCAGCAGCCATTTCTCCCAGGGGGGATACCGACGAGATACGCAGTATTTT.

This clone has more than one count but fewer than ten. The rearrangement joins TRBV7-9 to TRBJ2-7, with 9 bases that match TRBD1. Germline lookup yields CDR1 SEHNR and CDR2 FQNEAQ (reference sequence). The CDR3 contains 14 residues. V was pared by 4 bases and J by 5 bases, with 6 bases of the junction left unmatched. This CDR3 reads CASSSDRGKNEQYF. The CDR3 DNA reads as TGTGCCAGCAGCTCGGACAGGGGAAAGAACGAGCAGTACTTC. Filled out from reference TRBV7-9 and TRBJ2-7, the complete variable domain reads DTGVSQNPRHKITKRGQNVTFRCDPISEHNRLYWYRQTLGQGPEFLTYFQNEAQLEKSRLLSDRFSAERPKGSFSTLEIQRTEQGDSAMYLCASSSDRGKNEQYFGPGTRLTVT.

CDR3: CASAGRTARNTEAFF. As DNA, the CDR3 is TGTGCCAGCGCCGGACGCACTGCCAGAAACACTGAAGCTTTCTTT. This rearrangement joins TRBV18 to TRBJ1-1; D gene unclear. Trimming took 8 bases from V and 2 from J, leaving 18 bases between them. The CDR3 is 15 amino acids. Per germline, CDR1 KGHSH and CDR2 LQKENI.

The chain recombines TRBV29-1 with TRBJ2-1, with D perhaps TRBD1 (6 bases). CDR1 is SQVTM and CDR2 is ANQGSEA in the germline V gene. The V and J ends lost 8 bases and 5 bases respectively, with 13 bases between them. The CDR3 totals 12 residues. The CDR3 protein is CSLRTAHNEQFF. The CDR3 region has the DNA TGCAGCCTACGGACAGCTCACAATGAGCAGTTCTTC.

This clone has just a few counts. CDR3 nucleotides: TGCAGCGTGGGGAGGAAGGGGGCCTACGAGCAGTACTTC. Translating it yields CSVGRKGAYEQYF. The chain joins TRBV29-1 to TRBJ2-7; possibly TRBD1 or TRBD2 for D (6 bases each). Germline CDR1 and CDR2: SQVTM and ANQGSEA. This CDR3 region has 13 residues. The ends were cut back, 6 bases at V and 2 bases at J, with 14 bases in the middle.

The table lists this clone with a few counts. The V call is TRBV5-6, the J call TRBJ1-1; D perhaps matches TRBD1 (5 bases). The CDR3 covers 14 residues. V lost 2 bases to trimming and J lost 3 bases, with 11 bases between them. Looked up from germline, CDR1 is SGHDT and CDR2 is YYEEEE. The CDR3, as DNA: TGTGCCAGCAGCTTCACGGGGGTTGACACTGAAGCTTTCTTT. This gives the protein CASSFTGVDTEAFF.

CDR3: CASTALRQGYTF. CDR3 DNA sequence: TGTGCCAGCACGGCGTTGAGGCAGGGCTACACCTTC. V gene TRBV28 combines with J gene TRBJ1-2, with D hard to call. This CDR3 is built from 12 residues. Trimming shortened V by 7 bases and J by 8 bases, and 14 bases separated the two germline ends. The germline CDR1 and CDR2 sequences are MDHEN and SYDVKM.

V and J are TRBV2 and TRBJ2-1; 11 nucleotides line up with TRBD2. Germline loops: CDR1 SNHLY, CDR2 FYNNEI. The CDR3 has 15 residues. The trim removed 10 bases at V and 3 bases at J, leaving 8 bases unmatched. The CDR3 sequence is CATRKTSGNYNEQFF. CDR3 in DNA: TGTGCCACCCGGAAGACTAGCGGGAACTACAATGAGCAGTTCTTC.

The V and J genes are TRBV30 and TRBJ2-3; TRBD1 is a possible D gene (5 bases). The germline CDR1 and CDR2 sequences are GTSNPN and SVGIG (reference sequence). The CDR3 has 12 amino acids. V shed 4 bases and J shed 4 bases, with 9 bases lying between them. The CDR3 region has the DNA TGTGCCTGGATCCAGGGCCCAGATACGCAGTATTTT. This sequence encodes CAWIQGPDTQYF.

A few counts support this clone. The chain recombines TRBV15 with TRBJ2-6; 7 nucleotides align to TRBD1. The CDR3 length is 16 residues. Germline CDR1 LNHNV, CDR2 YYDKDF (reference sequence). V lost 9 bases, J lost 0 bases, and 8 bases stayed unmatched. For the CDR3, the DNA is TGTGCCACGACGGGACAGCGCTACTCTGGGGCCAACGTCCTGACTTTC. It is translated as CATTGQRYSGANVLTF.

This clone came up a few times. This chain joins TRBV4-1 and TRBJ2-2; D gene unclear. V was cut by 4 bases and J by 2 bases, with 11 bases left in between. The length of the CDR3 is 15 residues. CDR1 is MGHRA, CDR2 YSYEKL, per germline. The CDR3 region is CASSPTRGNTGELFF. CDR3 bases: TGCGCCAGCAGCCCGACGAGAGGCAACACCGGGGAGCTGTTTTTT.

CDR3 DNA sequence: TGTGCCAGCAGCTTTAGCGTTTCGGAGACCCAGTACTTC. It specifies CASSFSVSETQYF. The chain recombines TRBV7-2 with TRBJ2-5; possibly TRBD2 for D (5 bases). From germline, CDR1 is SGHTA and CDR2 FQGNSA. The CDR3 loop spans 13 amino acids. V shed 3 bases and J shed 5 bases, with 10 bases lying between them.

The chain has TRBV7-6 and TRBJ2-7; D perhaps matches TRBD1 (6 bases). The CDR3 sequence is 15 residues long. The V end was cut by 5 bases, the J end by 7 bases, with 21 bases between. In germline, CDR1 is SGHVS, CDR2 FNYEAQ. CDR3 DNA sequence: TGTGCCAGCAGCGCCTCGGGTACAGGGATAGAAGAGCAGTACTTC. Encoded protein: CASSASGTGIEEQYF.

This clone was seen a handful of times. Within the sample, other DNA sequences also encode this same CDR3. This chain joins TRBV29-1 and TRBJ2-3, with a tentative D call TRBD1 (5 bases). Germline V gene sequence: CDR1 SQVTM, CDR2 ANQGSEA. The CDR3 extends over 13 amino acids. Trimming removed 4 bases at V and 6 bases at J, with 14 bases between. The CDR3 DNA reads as TGCAGCGTTGGGACAAGGTATACTGATACGCAGTATTTT. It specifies CSVGTRYTDTQYF.

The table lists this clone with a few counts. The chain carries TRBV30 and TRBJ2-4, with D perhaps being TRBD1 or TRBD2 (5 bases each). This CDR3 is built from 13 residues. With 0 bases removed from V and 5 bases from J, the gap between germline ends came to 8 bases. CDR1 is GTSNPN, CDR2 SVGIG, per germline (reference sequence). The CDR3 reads CAWSVSGQNIQYF. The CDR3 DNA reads TGTGCCTGGAGTGTTTCGGGACAAAACATTCAGTACTTC.

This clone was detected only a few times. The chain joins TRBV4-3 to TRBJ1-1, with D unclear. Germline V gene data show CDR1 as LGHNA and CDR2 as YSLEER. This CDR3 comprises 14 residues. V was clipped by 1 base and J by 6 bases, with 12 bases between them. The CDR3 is CASSQVRGNAEAFF. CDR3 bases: TGCGCCAGCAGCCAAGTGCGGGGTAATGCTGAAGCTTTCTTT.

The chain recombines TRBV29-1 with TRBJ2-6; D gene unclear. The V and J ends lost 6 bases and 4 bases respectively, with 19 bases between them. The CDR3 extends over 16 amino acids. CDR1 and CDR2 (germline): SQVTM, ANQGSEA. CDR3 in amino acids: CSVPRSPQAGANVLTF. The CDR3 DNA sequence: TGCAGCGTCCCTAGATCTCCCCAGGCAGGGGCCAACGTCCTGACTTTC.

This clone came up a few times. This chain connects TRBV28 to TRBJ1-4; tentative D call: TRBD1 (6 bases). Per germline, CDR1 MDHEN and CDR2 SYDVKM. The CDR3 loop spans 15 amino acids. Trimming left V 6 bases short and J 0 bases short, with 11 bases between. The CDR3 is CASSRRQATNEKLFF. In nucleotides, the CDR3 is TGTGCCAGCAGCCGAAGACAGGCAACTAATGAAAAACTGTTTTTT.

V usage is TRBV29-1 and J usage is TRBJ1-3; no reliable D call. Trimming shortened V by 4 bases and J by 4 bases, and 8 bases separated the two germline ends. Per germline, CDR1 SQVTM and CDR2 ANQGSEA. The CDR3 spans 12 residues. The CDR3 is CSVAARGNTIYF. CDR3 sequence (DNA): TGCAGCGTTGCCGCCAGGGGAAACACCATATATTTT. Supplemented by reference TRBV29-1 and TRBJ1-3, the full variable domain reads SAVISQKPSRDICQRGTSLTIQCQVDSQVTMMFWYRQQPGQSLTLIATANQGSEATYESGFVIDKFPISRPNLTFSTLTVSNMSPEDSSIYLCSVAARGNTIYFGEGSWLTVV.

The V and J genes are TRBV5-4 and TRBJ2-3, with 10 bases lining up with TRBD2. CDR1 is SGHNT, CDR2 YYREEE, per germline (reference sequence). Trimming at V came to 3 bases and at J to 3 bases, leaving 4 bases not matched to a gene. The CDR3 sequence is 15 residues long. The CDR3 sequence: CASSYRTSGTDTQYF. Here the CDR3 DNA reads TGTGCCAGCAGCTACCGGACTAGCGGTACAGATACGCAGTATTTT.

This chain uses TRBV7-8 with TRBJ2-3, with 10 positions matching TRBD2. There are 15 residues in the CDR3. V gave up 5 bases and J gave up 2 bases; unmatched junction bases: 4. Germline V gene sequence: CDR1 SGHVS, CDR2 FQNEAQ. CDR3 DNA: TGTGCCAGCAGCCGCACTAGCGGGGTCACAGATACGCAGTATTTT. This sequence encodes CASSRTSGVTDTQYF.

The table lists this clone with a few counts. This CDR3 reads CASGGEAPYEQYF. CDR3 coding DNA: TGTGCCAGCGGCGGGGAAGCGCCCTACGAGCAGTACTTC. The gene calls are TRBV28 and TRBJ2-7; D may be TRBD2 (6 bases). Looked up from germline, CDR1 is MDHEN and CDR2 is SYDVKM. The V end was cut by 8 bases, the J end by 2 bases, with 13 bases between. The CDR3 is 13 amino acids.

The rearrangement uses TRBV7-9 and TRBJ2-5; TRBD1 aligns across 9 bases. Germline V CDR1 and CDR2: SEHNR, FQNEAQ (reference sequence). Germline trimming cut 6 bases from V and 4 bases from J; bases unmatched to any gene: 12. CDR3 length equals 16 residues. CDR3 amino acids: CASSSIPGQGRETQYF. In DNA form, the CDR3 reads TGTGCCAGCAGTTCAATTCCGGGACAGGGCAGAGAGACCCAGTACTTC.

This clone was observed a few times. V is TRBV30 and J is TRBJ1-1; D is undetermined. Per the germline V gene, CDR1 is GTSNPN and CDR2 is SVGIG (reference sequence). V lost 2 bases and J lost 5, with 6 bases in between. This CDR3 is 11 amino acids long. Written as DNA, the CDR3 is TGTGCCTGGAGTCCACGGACTGAAGCTTTCTTT. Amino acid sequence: CAWSPRTEAFF.

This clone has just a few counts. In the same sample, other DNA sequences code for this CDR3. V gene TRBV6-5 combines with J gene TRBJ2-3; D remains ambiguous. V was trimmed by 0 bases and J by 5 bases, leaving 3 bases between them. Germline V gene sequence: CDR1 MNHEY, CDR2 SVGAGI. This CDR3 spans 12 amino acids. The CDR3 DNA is TGTGCCAGCAGTTACTCGGGAGATACGCAGTATTTT. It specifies CASSYSGDTQYF.

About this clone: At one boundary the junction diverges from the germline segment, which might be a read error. CDR3 sequence (DNA): TGTGCTAGCAGCTCCACAGGGTTGGAGACCCAGTACTTC. This gives the protein CASSSTGLETQYF. V and J are TRBV7-7 and TRBJ2-5, with D tentatively TRBD1 (6 bases). This CDR3 contains 13 residues. The V gene's germline CDR1 is SSHAT and CDR2 FNYEAQ (reference sequence).

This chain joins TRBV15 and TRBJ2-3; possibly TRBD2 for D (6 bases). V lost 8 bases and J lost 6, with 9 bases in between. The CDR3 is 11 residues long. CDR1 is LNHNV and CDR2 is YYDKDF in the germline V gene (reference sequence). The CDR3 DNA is TGTGCCACCGGAGGGATGGATACGCAGTATTTT. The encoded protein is CATGGMDTQYF.

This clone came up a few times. CDR3 amino acids: CASSPLGSSSYEQYF. The CDR3 nucleotides read TGTGCCAGCAGCCCCCTGGGCAGCAGCTCCTACGAGCAGTACTTC. The V and J genes are TRBV28 and TRBJ2-7; D is ambiguous. Germline assignment: CDR1 MDHEN and CDR2 SYDVKM. Trimming removed 6 bases at V and 0 bases at J, with 15 bases between. The CDR3 contains 15 residues.